These 22 T cell receptor beta chains originate from one sample sequenced in a study of blood T cells in healthy people across ages. A J-beta primer mix and a sample-barcoded 5' primer were used in a second PCR of about 7 to 12 cycles. TCRdb reprocessed the 5' RACE reads with MiXCR, giving one entry per CDR3 protein. The sample consists of roughly 1.5 million distinct CDR3 sequences, 42% of them appearing once. Sequences were obtained from blood. These receptors were collected from a woman in her late teens or twenties in good health.

This rearrangement joins TRBV9 to TRBJ2-7; D is unclear. V lost 2 bases, J lost 7 bases, and 13 bases lay in between. This CDR3 is 13 amino acids long. Germline loops: CDR1 SGDLS, CDR2 YYNGEE. CDR3 DNA: TGTGCCAGCAGCGTGTTCCCTACCAATGAGCAGTACTTC. It is translated as CASSVFPTNEQYF.

The chain couples TRBV20-1 to TRBJ1-2; D might be TRBD1 (5 bases). There are 13 residues in the CDR3. The V end was cut by 1 base, the J end by 7 bases, with 13 bases between. From germline, CDR1 is DFQATT and CDR2 SNEGSKA (reference sequence). CDR3 DNA sequence: TGCAGTGCTAGAGTTCAGGGTCTAGTTGGCTACACCTTC. This codes for CSARVQGLVGYTF.

In this sample, this clonotype turned up a few times. V gene TRBV3-1 combines with J gene TRBJ2-1; 11 nucleotides align to TRBD2. In germline, CDR1 is LGHDT, CDR2 YNNKEL (reference sequence). The CDR3 totals 18 residues. V dropped 6 bases and J dropped 0; count of bases not matched to a gene: 10. The CDR3 loop reads CASSDFSGRASSYNEQFF. CDR3 nucleotides: TGTGCCAGCAGTGATTTTAGCGGGAGGGCATCCTCCTACAATGAGCAGTTCTTC.

This clonotype came up a few times. J is TRBJ1-6 and V is TRBV4-3; TRBD1 might be the D (5 bases). Germline loops: CDR1 LGHNA, CDR2 YSLEER. The CDR3 contains 15 residues. V shed 0 bases and J shed 9 bases, with 12 bases lying between them. This CDR3 is CASSQDRAFPSPLHF. The CDR3 nucleotides are TGCGCCAGCAGCCAAGACAGGGCCTTTCCTTCACCCCTCCACTTT.

The V and J genes are TRBV6-5 and TRBJ2-7; the D call may be TRBD1 or TRBD2 (5 bases each). The CDR3 extends over 15 amino acids. Trimming removed 4 bases from V and 2 bases from J, with 15 bases in between. Germline-derived CDR1 and CDR2 are MNHEY and SVGAGI. CDR3 nucleotide sequence: TGTGCCAGCAGTTCCCCCGGTAGAGGGGCCTACGAGCAGTACTTC. This translates into CASSSPGRGAYEQYF.

This clonotype was detected a few times. The chain links TRBV2 to TRBJ2-1; no reliable D call. The CDR3 spans 14 residues. Germline-derived CDR1 and CDR2 are SNHLY and FYNNEI. Trimming pared 4 bases from V and 8 bases from J, leaving 15 bases between. The DNA for the CDR3 is TGTGCCAGCAGTGTTATATGGGCCGGAGATGAGCAGTTCTTC. It specifies CASSVIWAGDEQFF.

The rearrangement joins TRBV9 to TRBJ2-1; 12 positions match TRBD2. The germline gives CDR1 SGDLS, CDR2 YYNGEE. The J segment lost 6 bases and the V segment lost 0 bases, leaving 7 bases of the junction unmatched. CDR3 length equals 17 residues. CDR3 region: CASSVGLAGGPVNEQFF. The CDR3 DNA follows: TGTGCCAGCAGCGTAGGGCTAGCGGGAGGGCCCGTCAATGAGCAGTTCTTC.

The chain links TRBV28 to TRBJ2-7, with D perhaps TRBD2 (6 bases). Germline values: CDR1 MDHEN, CDR2 SYDVKM. This CDR3 is 14 amino acids long. With 5 bases removed from V and 2 bases from J, the gap between germline ends came to 13 bases. The CDR3 coding sequence is TGTGCCAGCAGTCCGGGGGAAAAGACCTACGAGCAGTACTTC. It codes for CASSPGEKTYEQYF.

A remark on this clonotype: At one end the junction does not follow the germline gene, possibly because of a read error. CDR3 sequence: CASNQDEPWEGTNTGELFF. In nucleotides, the CDR3 is TGTGCCAGCAACCAAGACGAACCCTGGGAGGGGACGAACACCGGGGAGCTGTTTTTT. The V call is TRBV3-1, the J call TRBJ2-2, with 7 bases matching TRBD2. CDR3 length: 19 residues. Germline-derived CDR1 and CDR2 are LGHDT and YNNKEL (reference sequence).

The chain has TRBV29-1 and TRBJ2-7; weak D call: TRBD1 (6 bases). The CDR3 consists of 16 residues. V dropped 3 bases and J dropped 6 bases, with 24 bases sitting between them. CDR1 is SQVTM, CDR2 ANQGSEA, per germline. This CDR3 is CSVEVPGALESAEQYF. For the CDR3, the DNA is TGCAGCGTTGAGGTCCCAGGGGCTTTGGAGTCCGCCGAGCAGTACTTC.

The V gene is TRBV30, the J gene TRBJ2-3; no definite D call. The V and J ends lost 8 bases and 4 bases respectively, with 13 bases between them. This CDR3 has 12 amino acids. Per germline, CDR1 GTSNPN and CDR2 SVGIG (reference sequence). The CDR3 here is CAGIEQADTQYF. In nucleotides, the CDR3 is TGTGCCGGGATCGAACAAGCAGATACGCAGTATTTT. Looking up the rest from reference TRBV30 and TRBJ2-3 gives the full variable domain: SQTIHQWPATLVQPVGSPLSLECTVEGTSNPNLYWYRQAAGRGLQLLFYSVGIGQISSEVPQNLSASRPQDRQFILSSKKLLLSDSGFYLCAGIEQADTQYFGPGTRLTVL.

In its sample, this clonotype was seen once. The gene calls are TRBV7-2 and TRBJ2-3; 12 bases are a match to TRBD2. In germline, CDR1 is SGHTA, CDR2 FQGNSA. There are 17 residues in the CDR3. J gave up 4 bases and V 4 bases, and 9 bases lay outside the gene matches. The CDR3 spells CASSSLTSGGFPDTQYF. Here the CDR3 DNA reads TGTGCCAGCAGCTCGCTTACTAGCGGGGGGTTCCCAGATACGCAGTATTTT.

V gene TRBV12-3 or TRBV12-4 combines with J gene TRBJ1-2, with TRBD1 identical over 9 bases. The junction had 6 bases not matched to a gene; V was cut back by 3 bases and J by 4 bases. The CDR3 totals 15 residues. CDR3 DNA: TGTGCCAGCAGTTTCCCCGGGACAGGGATCTATGGCTACACCTTC. It translates to CASSFPGTGIYGYTF.

The chain recombines TRBV15 with TRBJ1-1; D may be TRBD1 (6 bases). Germline lookup yields CDR1 LNHNV and CDR2 YYDKDF (reference sequence). There are 16 residues in the CDR3. Trimming pared 2 bases from V and 3 bases from J, leaving 16 bases between. The CDR3 here is CATSRPGTGADTEAFF. The CDR3 coding sequence is TGTGCCACCAGCAGACCAGGAACGGGGGCCGACACTGAAGCTTTCTTT.

This clonotype was seen at least ten times. The J gene is TRBJ2-3, the V gene TRBV7-2; D uncertain. Germline loops: CDR1 SGHTA, CDR2 FQGNSA. Trimming shortened V by 5 bases and J by 0 bases, and 6 bases separated the two germline ends. This CDR3 is 13 amino acids long. The CDR3 DNA sequence: TGTGCCAGCAGCGTCATTAGCACAGATACGCAGTATTTT. As protein: CASSVISTDTQYF.

This clonotype was observed once. The chain couples TRBV19 to TRBJ2-1; TRBD1 agrees at 8 bases. V trimming: 7 bases; J trimming: 6 bases; junction bases outside the gene matches: 11. Germline V gene sequence: CDR1 LNHDA, CDR2 SQIVND (reference sequence). CDR3 length: 15 residues. In DNA form, the CDR3 reads TGTGCCAGTATTCCAACGAACAGGGGGTTCAATGAGCAGTTCTTC. The encoded protein is CASIPTNRGFNEQFF. The whole variable domain, filled in from reference TRBV19 and TRBJ2-1, reads DGGITQSPKYLFRKEGQNVTLSCEQNLNHDAMYWYRQDPGQGLRLIYYSQIVNDFQKGDIAEGYSVSREKKESFPLTVTSAQKNPTAFYLCASIPTNRGFNEQFFGPGTRLTVL.

J is TRBJ2-7 and V is TRBV4-3; D is possibly TRBD1 (5 bases). The germline gives CDR1 LGHNA, CDR2 YSLEER. Trimming cost V 0 bases and J 2 bases, with 14 bases left between them. The CDR3 has 16 amino acids. This chain's CDR3 is CASSQEGRLGAYEQYF. In DNA, the CDR3 is TGCGCCAGCAGCCAAGAAGGCCGTTTAGGGGCCTACGAGCAGTACTTC.

This clonotype turned up a few times. The chain joins TRBV10-3 to TRBJ1-2, with TRBD1 as a possible D gene (6 bases). This CDR3 contains 16 residues. Trimming took off 0 bases at V and 4 bases at J, with 15 bases between the two ends. Germline CDR1 ENHRY, CDR2 SYGVKD. CDR3 sequence reads: CAISESVTGTAYGYTF. The CDR3 coding sequence is TGTGCCATCAGTGAGTCGGTAACAGGGACGGCCTATGGCTACACCTTC.

This clonotype was observed a few times. CDR3 protein: CASSPRARILTYSKETQYF. In DNA, the CDR3 is TGTGCCAGCAGCCCCCGGGCACGAATACTAACGTACAGTAAAGAGACCCAGTACTTC. This sequence joins TRBV21-1 and TRBJ2-5; TRBD1 is taken as the D call from the table, unchecked against the DNA. TRBV21-1 constitutes a pseudogene. The CDR3 runs 19 residues.

This clonotype has more than one count but fewer than ten. This rearrangement joins TRBV7-2 to TRBJ1-2, with 10 nucleotides matching TRBD1. There are 14 residues in the CDR3. Germline CDR1 SGHTA, CDR2 FQGNSA. Trimming at V came to 3 bases and at J to 7 bases, leaving 5 bases not matched to a gene. In DNA form, the CDR3 reads TGTGCCAGCAGCTTGGACAGGGGGGGTAGTGGCTACACCTTC. The encoded protein is CASSLDRGGSGYTF. The full variable domain, completed using reference TRBV7-2 and TRBJ1-2, is GAGVSQSPSNKVTEKGKDVELRCDPISGHTALYWYRQSLGQGLEFLIYFQGNSAPDKSGLPSDRFSAERTGGSVSTLTIQRTQQEDSAVYLCASSLDRGGSGYTFGSGTRLTVV.

Concerning this clonotype: A much larger clone differs by one base, so this may be a read error. The rearrangement joins TRBV4-1 to TRBJ1-5; D gene uncertain. The CDR3 extends over 12 amino acids. V gave up 4 bases and J gave up 9 bases, with 10 bases separating them. Germline CDR1 MGHRA, CDR2 YSYEKL. CDR3 residues: CASSLIGRPQHF. The CDR3 bases are TGCGCCAGCAGCCTAATTGGGCGGCCCCAGCATTTT.

This chain uses TRBV7-9 with TRBJ2-2; 9 nucleotides agree with TRBD1. Germline V gene sequence: CDR1 SEHNR, CDR2 FQNEAQ (reference sequence). The CDR3 spans 19 residues. Germline trimming cut 4 bases from V and 1 base from J; bases unmatched to any gene: 13. CDR3 coding DNA: TGTGCCAGCAGCTCCTCTACCGTCGGGGACAGGGTGAACACCGGGGAGCTGTTTTTT. Its translation: CASSSSTVGDRVNTGELFF.